These 2 T cell receptor beta chains originate from one sample sequenced in a study of long-term antiretroviral therapy in people with HIV. At survey level, the immunoSEQ assay was run in its v3.0 version. Generated by immunoSEQ multiplex PCR, the TCRdb table keeps only in-frame clones and is missing some. This repertoire shows about 24,000 clones, 95% found once; its top ten account for 2% to 2.5%. Sample: unsorted PBMCs, taken less than 5 years after starting antiretroviral therapy. These receptors were taken from a woman in her 50s with HIV.

The chain joins TRBV5-6 to TRBJ1-2, with D uncertain. Trimming removed 0 bases from V and 8 bases from J, with 11 bases in between. This CDR3 has 13 residues. The V gene's germline CDR1 is SGHDT and CDR2 YYEEEE. CDR3 residues: CASSLDQAGGYTF. Here the CDR3 DNA reads TGTGCCAGCAGCTTGGACCAGGCAGGAGGCTACACCTTC. Filled out from reference TRBV5-6 and TRBJ1-2, the complete variable domain reads DAGVTQSPTHLIKTRGQQVTLRCSPKSGHDTVSWYQQALGQGPQFIFQYYEEEERQRGNFPDRFSGHQFPNYSSELNVNALLLGDSALYLCASSLDQAGGYTFGSGTRLTVV.

This chain uses TRBV7-6 with TRBJ2-5; no clear D. The CDR3 is 13 residues long. V lost 5 bases to trimming and J lost 1 base, with 8 bases between them. Germline CDR1 reads SGHVS; CDR2 reads FNYEAQ. CDR3 residues: CASSEQPQETQYF. In nucleotides, the CDR3 is TGTGCCAGCAGCGAGCAGCCCCAAGAGACCCAGTACTTC.